Each of the 6 T cell receptor beta chains below was sequenced from the same sample in a study of cytomegalovirus exposure and HLA in healthy donors. The study ran its PCR with 60 Vbeta and 13 Jbeta primers. Only in-frame clones appear in the TCRdb table, and some are missing; sequencing was by immunoSEQ multiplex PCR. The sample records 84,000 or so clones, around 80% being singletons. The source material was PBMCs. Receptor source: a man younger than 40 in good health and CMV-seronegative.

The chain combines TRBV18 with TRBJ1-6, with D perhaps TRBD1 (5 bases). The CDR3 runs to 12 residues. The V gene lost 2 bases and the J gene lost 9 bases, with 5 bases spanning the gap. From germline, CDR1 is KGHSH and CDR2 LQKENI. The CDR3 sequence is CASSPDSSPLHF. The CDR3 DNA follows: TGTGCCAGCTCACCAGACAGTTCACCCCTCCACTTT.

The chain joins TRBV9 to TRBJ1-2, with 8 positions matching TRBD1. This CDR3 is built from 14 residues. The V gene end was trimmed by 5 bases and the J gene end by 4 bases; junction bases not matched to a gene: 7. Germline lookup yields CDR1 SGDLS and CDR2 YYNGEE. The CDR3 DNA is TGTGCCAGCAGTGATACGGACAGGGTCTATGGCTACACCTTC. It encodes CASSDTDRVYGYTF.

V and J are TRBV5-4 and TRBJ1-2, with TRBD1 as a possible D gene (5 bases). The CDR3 extends over 11 amino acids. Germline CDR1 and CDR2: SGHNT and YYREEE (reference sequence). Trimming left V 3 bases short and J 6 bases short, with 6 bases between. The CDR3 DNA is TGTGCCAGCAGCTCCAGGGATGGCTACACCTTC. Its translation is CASSSRDGYTF.

The chain links TRBV19 to TRBJ1-5; 12 nucleotides line up with TRBD1. The CDR3 consists of 17 residues. Germline lookup yields CDR1 LNHDA and CDR2 SQIVND (reference sequence). Trimming took 6 bases from V and 7 from J; bases not matched to a gene: 13. CDR3 DNA: TGTGCCAGTAGGCAAGAACCGGGACAGGGGGCTAAACAGCCCCAGCATTTT. This encodes CASRQEPGQGAKQPQHF.

A remark on this clone: An end of the junction differs from the germline gene, which may be a read error. Additional DNA sequences in this sample encode the identical CDR3. This sequence joins TRBV18 and TRBJ1-1; no clear D gene. There are 12 residues in the CDR3. Germline values: CDR1 KGHSH, CDR2 LQKENI. Here the CDR3 DNA reads TGTGCTAGCTCACCCCGTACTGGTGAAGCTTTCTTT. This codes for CASSPRTGEAFF.

The chain employs TRBV4-1 and TRBJ2-5; tentative D call: TRBD1 (6 bases). There are 15 residues in the CDR3. Germline V CDR1 and CDR2: MGHRA, YSYEKL. The V end was cut by 4 bases, the J end by 2 bases, with 14 bases between. In nucleotides, the CDR3 is TGCGCCAGCAGCCCAAACAGGGACATTCAAGAGACCCAGTACTTC. This translates into CASSPNRDIQETQYF.